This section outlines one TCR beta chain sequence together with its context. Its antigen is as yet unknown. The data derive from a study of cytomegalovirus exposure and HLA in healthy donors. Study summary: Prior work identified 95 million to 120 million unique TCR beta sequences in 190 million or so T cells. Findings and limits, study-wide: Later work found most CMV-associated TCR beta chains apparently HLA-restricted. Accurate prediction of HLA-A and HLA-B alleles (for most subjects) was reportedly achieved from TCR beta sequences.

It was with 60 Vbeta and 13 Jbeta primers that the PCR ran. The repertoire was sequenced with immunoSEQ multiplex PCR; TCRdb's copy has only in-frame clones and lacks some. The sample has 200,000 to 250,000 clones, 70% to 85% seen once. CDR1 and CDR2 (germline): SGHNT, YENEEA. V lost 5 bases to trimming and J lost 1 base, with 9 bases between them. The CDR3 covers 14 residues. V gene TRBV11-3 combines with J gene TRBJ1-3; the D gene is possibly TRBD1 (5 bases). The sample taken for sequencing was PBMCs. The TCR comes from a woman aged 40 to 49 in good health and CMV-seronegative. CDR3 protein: CASSPGGSGNTIYF. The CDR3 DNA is TGTGCCAGCAGCCCGGGGGGGTCTGGAAACACCATATATTTT.